The clone carrying this T cell receptor (beta chain) appeared a few times. PCR primers comprised 60 Vbeta and 13 Jbeta primers. Clones were read by immunoSEQ multiplex PCR, and TCRdb kept only the in-frame ones, dropping some. The sample has 130,000 or so clones, about 74% seen once. The sample comes from a study of cytomegalovirus exposure and HLA in healthy donors. Trimming cost V 2 bases and J 5 bases, with 13 bases left between them. Germline V CDR1 and CDR2: MNHNS, SASEGT. The CDR3 has 15 residues. The source material was PBMCs. This TCR was sampled from a woman aged 55-75 years in good health and CMV-seronegative. V gene TRBV6-1 combines with J gene TRBJ2-1, with D possibly being TRBD2 (6 bases). The chain's CDR3 is CASSEKAGRNNEQFF. DNA of the CDR3: TGTGCCAGCAGTGAAAAGGCGGGGCGAAACAATGAGCAGTTCTTC.